One and the same sample provided the 5 T cell receptor beta chains below, sequenced in a study of T-cell reconstitution after alpha-beta-depleted transplantation in children. A library of TCRbeta sequences, prepared with unique molecular identifiers, was generated. TCRdb re-derived calls from the PCR reads in MiXCR, one entry per CDR3 protein. The sample lists around 800,000 distinct CDR3 sequences, around 17% occurring once. The source was PBMCs, mostly from graft donor cells, collected 360 days after TCRalphabeta/CD19-depleted stem cell transplant. These receptors all stem from a male patient younger than 18 who had a stem cell transplant for acute lymphoblastic leukemia, so the T cells may come from the graft donor.

This clonotype was observed a few times. This chain uses TRBV13 with TRBJ2-7; 8 nucleotides agree with TRBD1. Looked up from germline, CDR1 is PRHDT and CDR2 is FYEKMQ (reference sequence). This CDR3 comprises 15 residues. The V segment lost 5 bases and the J segment 5 bases; nucleotides outside the gene matches: 11. CDR3 nucleotide sequence: TGTGCCAGCAGCCGAACCGGACAGGGTAGCGACGAGCAGTACTTC. Its translation is CASSRTGQGSDEQYF.

At least ten counts were recorded for this clonotype. The chain has TRBV10-2 and TRBJ2-2; no reliable D call. Germline V gene lookup returns CDR1 WSHSY and CDR2 SAAADI. Trimming pared 7 bases from V and 7 bases from J, leaving 19 bases between. The CDR3 length is 15 residues. The CDR3 DNA follows: TGCGCCAGCATGAGCCACGTGGGGTTTAACGGGGAGCTGTTTTTT. It specifies CASMSHVGFNGELFF.

This chain links TRBV20-1 with TRBJ2-5; TRBD1 matches 7 bases. Germline-derived CDR1 and CDR2 are DFQATT and SNEGSKA (reference sequence). The CDR3 is 12 residues long. V shed 6 bases, J shed 5 bases, and the junction held 6 bases outside the gene matches. Written as DNA, the CDR3 is TGCAGTGCAGCGACAGGGATGGAGACCCAGTACTTC. It codes for CSAATGMETQYF.

The chain combines TRBV7-9 with TRBJ1-1, with D perhaps TRBD1 (5 bases). The CDR3 contains 12 residues. Between the trimmed V and J ends, which lost 3 bases and 6 bases, there was a span of 8 bases. Germline assignment: CDR1 SEHNR and CDR2 FQNEAQ (reference sequence). The CDR3 region has the DNA TGTGCCAGCAGCTTGAAGGGGTCTGAAGCTTTCTTT. Its translation is CASSLKGSEAFF.

This clonotype was seen only a few times. The chain has TRBV5-1 and TRBJ2-7; 8 positions agree with TRBD1. The CDR3 covers 12 residues. Germline lookup yields CDR1 SGHRS and CDR2 YFSETQ. V was clipped by 7 bases and J by 5 bases; unmatched bases: 5. The CDR3 loop reads CASGQGAHEQYF. CDR3 nucleotides: TGCGCCAGCGGGCAGGGGGCCCACGAGCAGTACTTC.